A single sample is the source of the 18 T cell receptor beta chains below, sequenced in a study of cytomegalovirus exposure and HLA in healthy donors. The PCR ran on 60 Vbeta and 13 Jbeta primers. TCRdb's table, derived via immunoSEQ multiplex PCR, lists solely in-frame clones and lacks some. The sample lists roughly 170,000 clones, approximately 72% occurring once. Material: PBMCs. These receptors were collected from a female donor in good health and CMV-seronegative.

CDR3 region: CASSRDRGNTGELFF. CDR3 DNA sequence: TGTGCCAGCAGTAGGGACAGGGGGAACACCGGGGAGCTGTTTTTT. The chain is built from TRBV2 and TRBJ2-2; 10 nucleotides agree with TRBD1. V shed 5 bases and J 1 base; nucleotides not matched to a gene: 1. Looked up from germline, CDR1 is SNHLY and CDR2 is FYNNEI. The CDR3 consists of 15 residues.

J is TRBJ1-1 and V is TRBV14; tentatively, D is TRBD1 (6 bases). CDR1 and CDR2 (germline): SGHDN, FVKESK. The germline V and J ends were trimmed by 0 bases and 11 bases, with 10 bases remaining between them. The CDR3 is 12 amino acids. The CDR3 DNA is TGTGCCAGCAGCCAAGATTCTGGGGGCGCTTTCTTT. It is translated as CASSQDSGGAFF.

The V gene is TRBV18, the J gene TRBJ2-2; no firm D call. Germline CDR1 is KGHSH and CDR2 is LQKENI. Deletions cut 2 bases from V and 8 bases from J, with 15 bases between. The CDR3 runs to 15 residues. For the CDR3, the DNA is TGTGCCAGCTCACCAAGATCCAGCGCGGATGGGGAGCTGTTTTTT. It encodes CASSPRSSADGELFF.

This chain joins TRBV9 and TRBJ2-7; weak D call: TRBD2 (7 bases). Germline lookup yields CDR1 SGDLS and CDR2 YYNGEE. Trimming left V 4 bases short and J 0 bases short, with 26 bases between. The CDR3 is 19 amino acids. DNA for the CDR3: TGTGCCAGCAGCCCCAAACCCTTTATGGGCGGGGGCGTCTCCTACGAGCAGTACTTC. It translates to CASSPKPFMGGGVSYEQYF.

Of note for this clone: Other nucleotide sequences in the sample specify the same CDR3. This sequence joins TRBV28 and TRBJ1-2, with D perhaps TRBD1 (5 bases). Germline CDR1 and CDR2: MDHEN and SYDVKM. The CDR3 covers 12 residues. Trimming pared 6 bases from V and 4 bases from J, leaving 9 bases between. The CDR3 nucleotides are TGTGCCAGCAGCTCCGACAGCTATGGCTACACCTTC. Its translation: CASSSDSYGYTF.

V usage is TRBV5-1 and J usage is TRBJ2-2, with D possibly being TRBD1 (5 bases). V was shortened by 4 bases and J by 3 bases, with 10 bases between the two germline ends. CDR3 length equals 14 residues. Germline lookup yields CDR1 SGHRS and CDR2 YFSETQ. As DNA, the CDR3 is TGCGCCAGCAGCGAAAGGGGCGACACCGGGGAGCTGTTTTTT. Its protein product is CASSERGDTGELFF. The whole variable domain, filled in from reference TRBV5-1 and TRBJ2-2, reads KAGVTQTPRYLIKTRGQQVTLSCSPISGHRSVSWYQQTPGQGLQFLFEYFSETQRNKGNFPGRFSGRQFSNSRSEMNVSTLELGDSALYLCASSERGDTGELFFGEGSRLTVL.

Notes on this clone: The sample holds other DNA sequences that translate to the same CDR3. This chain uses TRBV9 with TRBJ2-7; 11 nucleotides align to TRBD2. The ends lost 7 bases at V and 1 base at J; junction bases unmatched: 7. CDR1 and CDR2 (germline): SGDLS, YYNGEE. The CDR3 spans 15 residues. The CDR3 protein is CASSEGLAASYEQYF. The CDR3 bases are TGTGCCAGCTCCGAGGGACTAGCGGCTTCCTACGAGCAGTACTTC.

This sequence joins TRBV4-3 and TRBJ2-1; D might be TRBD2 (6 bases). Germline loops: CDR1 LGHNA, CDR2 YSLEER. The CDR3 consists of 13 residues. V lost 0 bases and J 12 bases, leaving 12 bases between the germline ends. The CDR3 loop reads CASSQDRREGQFF. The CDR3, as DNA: TGCGCCAGCAGCCAAGATCGGCGGGAAGGGCAGTTCTTC.

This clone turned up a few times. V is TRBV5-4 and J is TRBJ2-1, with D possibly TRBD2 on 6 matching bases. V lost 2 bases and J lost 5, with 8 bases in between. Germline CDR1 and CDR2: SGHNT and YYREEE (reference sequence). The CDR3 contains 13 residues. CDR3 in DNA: TGTGCCAGCAGCTTCCAGCGGGACAATGAGCAGTTCTTC. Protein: CASSFQRDNEQFF.

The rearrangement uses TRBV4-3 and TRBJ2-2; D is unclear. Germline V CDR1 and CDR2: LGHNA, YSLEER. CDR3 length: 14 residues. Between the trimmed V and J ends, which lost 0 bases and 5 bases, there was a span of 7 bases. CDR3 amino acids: CASSQEWRTGELFF. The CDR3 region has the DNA TGCGCCAGCAGCCAAGAGTGGCGGACCGGGGAGCTGTTTTTT.

The CDR3: CASSSGTGNTEAFF. In DNA, the CDR3 is TGTGCCAGCAGCTCCGGGACAGGTAACACTGAAGCTTTCTTT. The genes are TRBV7-9 and TRBJ1-1; TRBD1 matches 8 bases. This CDR3 has 14 residues. Germline-derived CDR1 and CDR2 are SEHNR and FQNEAQ (reference sequence). J lost 2 bases, V lost 4 bases, and 3 bases had no gene match.

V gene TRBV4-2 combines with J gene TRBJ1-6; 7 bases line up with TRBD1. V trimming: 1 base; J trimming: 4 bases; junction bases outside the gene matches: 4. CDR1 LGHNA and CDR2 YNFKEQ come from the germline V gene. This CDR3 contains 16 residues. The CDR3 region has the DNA TGTGCCAGCAGCCAAGCGGAGGGGGCGTATAATTCACCCCTCCACTTT. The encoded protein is CASSQAEGAYNSPLHF.

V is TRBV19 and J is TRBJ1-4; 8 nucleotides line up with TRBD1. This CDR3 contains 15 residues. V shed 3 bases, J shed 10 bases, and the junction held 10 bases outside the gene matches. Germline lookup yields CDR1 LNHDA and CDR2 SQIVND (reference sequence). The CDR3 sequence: CASSMKDRARGKLFF. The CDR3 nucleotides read TGTGCCAGTAGTATGAAGGACAGGGCCCGCGGAAAACTGTTTTTT. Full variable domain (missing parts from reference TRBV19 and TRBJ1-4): DGGITQSPKYLFRKEGQNVTLSCEQNLNHDAMYWYRQDPGQGLRLIYYSQIVNDFQKGDIAEGYSVSREKKESFPLTVTSAQKNPTAFYLCASSMKDRARGKLFFGSGTQLSVL.

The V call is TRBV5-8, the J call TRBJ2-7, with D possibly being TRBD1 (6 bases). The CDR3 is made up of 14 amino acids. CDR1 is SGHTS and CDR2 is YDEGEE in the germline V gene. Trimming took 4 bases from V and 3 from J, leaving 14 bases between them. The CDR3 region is CASSLTGTFYEQYF. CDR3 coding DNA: TGTGCCAGCAGCCTAACAGGGACCTTCTACGAGCAGTACTTC.

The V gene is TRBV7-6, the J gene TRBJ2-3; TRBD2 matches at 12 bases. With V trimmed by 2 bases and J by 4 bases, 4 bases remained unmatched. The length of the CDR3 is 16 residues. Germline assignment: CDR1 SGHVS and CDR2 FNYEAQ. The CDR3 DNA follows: TGTGCCAGCAGCTTATTAGCTAGCGGGAGGGCAGATACGCAGTATTTT. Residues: CASSLLASGRADTQYF. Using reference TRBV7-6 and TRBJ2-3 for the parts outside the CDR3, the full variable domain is GAGVSQSPRYKVTKRGQDVALRCDPISGHVSLYWYRQALGQGPEFLTYFNYEAQQDKSGLPNDRFSAERPEGSISTLTIQRTEQRDSAMYRCASSLLASGRADTQYFGPGTRLTVL.

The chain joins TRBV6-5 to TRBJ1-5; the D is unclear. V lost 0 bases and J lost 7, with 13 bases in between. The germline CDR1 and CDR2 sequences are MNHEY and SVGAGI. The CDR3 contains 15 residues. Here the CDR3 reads CASSYSGRAGQPQHF. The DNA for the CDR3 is TGTGCCAGCAGTTACTCGGGTAGGGCGGGACAGCCCCAGCATTTT.

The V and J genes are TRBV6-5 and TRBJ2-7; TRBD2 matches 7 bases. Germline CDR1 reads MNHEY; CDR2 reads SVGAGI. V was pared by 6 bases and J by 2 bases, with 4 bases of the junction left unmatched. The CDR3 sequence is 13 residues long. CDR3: CASRERGPYEQYF. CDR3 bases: TGTGCCAGCAGGGAGCGGGGTCCCTACGAGCAGTACTTC.

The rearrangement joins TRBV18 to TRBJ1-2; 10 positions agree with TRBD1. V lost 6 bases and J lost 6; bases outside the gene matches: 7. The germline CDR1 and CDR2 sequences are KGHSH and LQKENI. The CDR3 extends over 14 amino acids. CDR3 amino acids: CASSPTGTGDGYTF. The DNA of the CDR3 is TGTGCCAGCTCCCCGACCGGGACAGGGGATGGCTACACCTTC.